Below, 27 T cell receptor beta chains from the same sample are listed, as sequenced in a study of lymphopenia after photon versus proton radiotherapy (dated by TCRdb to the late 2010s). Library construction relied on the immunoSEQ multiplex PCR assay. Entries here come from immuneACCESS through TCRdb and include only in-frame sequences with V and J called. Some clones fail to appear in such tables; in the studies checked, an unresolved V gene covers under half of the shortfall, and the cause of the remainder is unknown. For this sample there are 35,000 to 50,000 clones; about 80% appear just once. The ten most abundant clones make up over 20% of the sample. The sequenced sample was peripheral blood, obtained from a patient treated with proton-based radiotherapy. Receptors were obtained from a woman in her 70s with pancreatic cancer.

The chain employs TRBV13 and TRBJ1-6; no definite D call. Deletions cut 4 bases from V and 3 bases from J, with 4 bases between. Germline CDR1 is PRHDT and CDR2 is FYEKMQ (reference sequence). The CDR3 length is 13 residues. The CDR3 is CASSSGYNSPLHF. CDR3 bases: TGTGCCAGCAGCTCAGGCTATAATTCACCCCTCCACTTT. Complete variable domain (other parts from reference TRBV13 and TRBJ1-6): AAGVIQSPRHLIKEKRETATLKCYPIPRHDTVYWYQQGPGQDPQFLISFYEKMQSDKGSIPDRFSAQQFSDYHSELNMSSLELGDSALYFCASSSGYNSPLHFGNGTRLTVT.

The CDR3 DNA reads as TGCGCCAGCAGCTGGCAAATTAATGAAAAACTGTTTTTT. Translation: CASSWQINEKLFF. This chain connects TRBV5-1 to TRBJ1-4, with unresolved D. Trimming left V 3 bases short and J 4 bases short, with 7 bases between. CDR3 length: 13 amino acids. CDR1 and CDR2 from the germline V gene are SGHRS and YFSETQ.

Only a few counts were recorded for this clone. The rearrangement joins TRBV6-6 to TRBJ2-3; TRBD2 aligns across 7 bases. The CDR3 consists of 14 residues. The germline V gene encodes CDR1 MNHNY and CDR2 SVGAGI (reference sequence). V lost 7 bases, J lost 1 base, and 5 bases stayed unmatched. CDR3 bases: TGTGCCAGCACGGGTGGGGGGGGCACAGATACGCAGTATTTT. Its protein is CASTGGGGTDTQYF.

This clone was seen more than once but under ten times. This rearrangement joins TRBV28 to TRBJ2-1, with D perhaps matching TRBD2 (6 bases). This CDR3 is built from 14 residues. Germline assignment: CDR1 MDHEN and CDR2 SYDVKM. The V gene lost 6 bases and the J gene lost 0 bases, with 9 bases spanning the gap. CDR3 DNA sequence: TGTGCCAGCAGCGGCGGGATCTCCTACAATGAGCAGTTCTTC. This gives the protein CASSGGISYNEQFF. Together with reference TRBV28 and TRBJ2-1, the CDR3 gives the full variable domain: DVKVTQSSRYLVKRTGEKVFLECVQDMDHENMFWYRQDPGLGLRLIYFSYDVKMKEKGDIPEGYSVSREKKERFSLILESASTNQTSMYLCASSGGISYNEQFFGPGTRLTVL.

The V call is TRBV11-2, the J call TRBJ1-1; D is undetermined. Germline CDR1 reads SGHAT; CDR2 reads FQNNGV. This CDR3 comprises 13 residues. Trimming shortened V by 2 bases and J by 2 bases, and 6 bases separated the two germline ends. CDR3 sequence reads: CASSLRGNTEAFF. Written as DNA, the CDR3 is TGTGCCAGCAGCTTAAGAGGAAACACTGAAGCTTTCTTT.

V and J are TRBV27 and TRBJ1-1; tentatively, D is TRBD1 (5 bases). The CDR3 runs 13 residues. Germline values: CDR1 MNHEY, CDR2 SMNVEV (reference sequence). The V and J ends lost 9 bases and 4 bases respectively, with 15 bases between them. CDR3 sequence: CASSGSRATEAFF. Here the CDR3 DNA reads TGTGCCAGTTCAGGGAGTAGGGCCACTGAAGCTTTCTTT.

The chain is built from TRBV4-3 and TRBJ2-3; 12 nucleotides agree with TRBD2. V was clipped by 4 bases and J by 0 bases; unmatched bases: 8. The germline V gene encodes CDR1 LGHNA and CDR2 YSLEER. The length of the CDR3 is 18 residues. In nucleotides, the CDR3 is TGCGCCAGCAGCCTCGGGACTAGCGGGCTAGCTAGCACAGATACGCAGTATTTT. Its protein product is CASSLGTSGLASTDTQYF.

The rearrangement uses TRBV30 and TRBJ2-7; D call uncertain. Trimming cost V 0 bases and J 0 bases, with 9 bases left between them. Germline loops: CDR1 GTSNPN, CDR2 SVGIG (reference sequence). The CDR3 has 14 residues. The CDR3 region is CAWSVAWSSYEQYF. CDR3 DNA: TGTGCCTGGAGTGTGGCCTGGAGCTCCTACGAGCAGTACTTC.

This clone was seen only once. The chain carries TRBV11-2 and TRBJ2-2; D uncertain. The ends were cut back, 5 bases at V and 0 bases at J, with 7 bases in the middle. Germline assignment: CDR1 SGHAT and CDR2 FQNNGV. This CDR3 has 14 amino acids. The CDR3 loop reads CASSTTANTGELFF. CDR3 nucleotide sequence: TGTGCCAGCAGCACTACCGCGAACACCGGGGAGCTGTTTTTT.

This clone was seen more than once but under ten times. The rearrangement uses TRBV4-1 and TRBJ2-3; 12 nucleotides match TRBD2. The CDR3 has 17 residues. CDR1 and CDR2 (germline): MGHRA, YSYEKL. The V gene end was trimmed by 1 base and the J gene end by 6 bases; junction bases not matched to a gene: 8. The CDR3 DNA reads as TGCGCCAGCAGCCAAGGACCGACTAGCGGGAGAAAGGATACGCAGTATTTT. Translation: CASSQGPTSGRKDTQYF.

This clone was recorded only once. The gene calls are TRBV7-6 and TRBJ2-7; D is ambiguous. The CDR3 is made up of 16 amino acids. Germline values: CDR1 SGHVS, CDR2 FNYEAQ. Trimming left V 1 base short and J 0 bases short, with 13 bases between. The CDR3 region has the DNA TGTGCCAGCAGCTTAGGTGGTGACAAAAGCTCCTACGAGCAGTACTTC. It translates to CASSLGGDKSSYEQYF.

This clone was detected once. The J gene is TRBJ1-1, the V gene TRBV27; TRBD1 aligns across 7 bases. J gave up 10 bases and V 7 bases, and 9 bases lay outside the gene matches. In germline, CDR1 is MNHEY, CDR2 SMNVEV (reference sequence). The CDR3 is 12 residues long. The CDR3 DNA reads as TGTGCCAGCAACGCCCCAGGGGGGCGAGCTTTCTTT. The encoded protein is CASNAPGGRAFF.

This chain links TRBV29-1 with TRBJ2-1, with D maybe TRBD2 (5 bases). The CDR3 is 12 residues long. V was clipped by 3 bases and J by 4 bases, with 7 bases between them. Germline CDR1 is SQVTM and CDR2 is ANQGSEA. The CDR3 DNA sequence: TGCAGCGTTGATGAGGGATACAATGAGCAGTTCTTC. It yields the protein CSVDEGYNEQFF.

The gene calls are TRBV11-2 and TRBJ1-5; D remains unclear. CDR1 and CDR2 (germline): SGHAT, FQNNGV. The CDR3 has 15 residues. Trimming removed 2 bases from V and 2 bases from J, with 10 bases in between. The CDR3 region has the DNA TGTGCCAGCAGCTTAAGGGCCGGGGGCAATCAGCCCCAGCATTTT. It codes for CASSLRAGGNQPQHF. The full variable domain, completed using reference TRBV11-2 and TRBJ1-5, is EAGVAQSPRYKIIEKRQSVAFWCNPISGHATLYWYQQILGQGPKLLIQFQNNGVVDDSQLPKDRFSAERLKGVDSTLKIQPAKLEDSAVYLCASSLRAGGNQPQHFGDGTRLSIL.

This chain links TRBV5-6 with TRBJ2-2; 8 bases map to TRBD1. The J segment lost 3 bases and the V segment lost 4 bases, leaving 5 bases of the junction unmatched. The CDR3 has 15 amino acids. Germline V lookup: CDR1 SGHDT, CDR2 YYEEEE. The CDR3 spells CASSRGQGYTGELFF. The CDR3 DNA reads TGTGCCAGCAGCCGTGGACAGGGCTACACCGGGGAGCTGTTTTTT. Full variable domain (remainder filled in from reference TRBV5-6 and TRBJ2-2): DAGVTQSPTHLIKTRGQQVTLRCSPKSGHDTVSWYQQALGQGPQFIFQYYEEEERQRGNFPDRFSGHQFPNYSSELNVNALLLGDSALYLCASSRGQGYTGELFFGEGSRLTVL.

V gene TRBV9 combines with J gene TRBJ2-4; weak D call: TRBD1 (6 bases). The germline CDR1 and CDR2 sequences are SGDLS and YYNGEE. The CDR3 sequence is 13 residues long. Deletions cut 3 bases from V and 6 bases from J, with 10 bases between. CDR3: CASSEGDGNIQYF. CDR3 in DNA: TGTGCCAGCAGCGAGGGGGATGGAAACATTCAGTACTTC.

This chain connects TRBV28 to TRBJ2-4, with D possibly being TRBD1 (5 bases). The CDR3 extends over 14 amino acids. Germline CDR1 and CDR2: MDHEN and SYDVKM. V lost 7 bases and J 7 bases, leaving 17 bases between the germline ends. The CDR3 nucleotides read TGTGCCAGCACCTCACAGGAGAAAGGGAACATTCAGTACTTC. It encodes CASTSQEKGNIQYF. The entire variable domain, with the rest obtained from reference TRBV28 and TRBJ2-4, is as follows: DVKVTQSSRYLVKRTGEKVFLECVQDMDHENMFWYRQDPGLGLRLIYFSYDVKMKEKGDIPEGYSVSREKKERFSLILESASTNQTSMYLCASTSQEKGNIQYFGAGTRLSVL.

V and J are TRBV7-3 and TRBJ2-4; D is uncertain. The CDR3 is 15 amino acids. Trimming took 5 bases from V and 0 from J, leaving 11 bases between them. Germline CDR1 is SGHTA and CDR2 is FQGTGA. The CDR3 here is CASSADGLAKNIQYF. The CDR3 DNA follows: TGTGCCAGCAGCGCCGACGGATTAGCCAAAAACATTCAGTACTTC.

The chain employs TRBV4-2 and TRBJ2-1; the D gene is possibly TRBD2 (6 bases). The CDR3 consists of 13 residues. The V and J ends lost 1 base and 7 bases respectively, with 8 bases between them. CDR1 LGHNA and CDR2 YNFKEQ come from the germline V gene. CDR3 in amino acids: CASSQALANEQFF. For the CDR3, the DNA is TGTGCCAGCAGCCAAGCACTAGCTAATGAGCAGTTCTTC.

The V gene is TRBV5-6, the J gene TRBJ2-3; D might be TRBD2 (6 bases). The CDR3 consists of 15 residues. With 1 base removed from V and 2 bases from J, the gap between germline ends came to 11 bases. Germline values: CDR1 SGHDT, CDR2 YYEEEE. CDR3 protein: CASSLSSGTTDTQYF. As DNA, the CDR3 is TGTGCCAGCAGCTTGAGTAGCGGTACCACAGATACGCAGTATTTT.

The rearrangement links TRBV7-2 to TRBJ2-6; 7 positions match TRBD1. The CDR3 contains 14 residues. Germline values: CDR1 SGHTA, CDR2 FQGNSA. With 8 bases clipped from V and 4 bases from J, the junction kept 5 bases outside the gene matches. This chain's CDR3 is CASPGQAGANVLTF. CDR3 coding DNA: TGTGCCAGCCCAGGACAGGCCGGGGCCAACGTCCTGACTTTC.

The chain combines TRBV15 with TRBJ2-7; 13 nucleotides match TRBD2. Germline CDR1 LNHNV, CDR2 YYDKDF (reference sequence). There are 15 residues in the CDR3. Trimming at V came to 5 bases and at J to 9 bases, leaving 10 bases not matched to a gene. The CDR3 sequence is CATSHPRLAGGGQYF. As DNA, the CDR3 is TGTGCCACCAGCCATCCCCGACTAGCGGGAGGCGGGCAGTACTTC.

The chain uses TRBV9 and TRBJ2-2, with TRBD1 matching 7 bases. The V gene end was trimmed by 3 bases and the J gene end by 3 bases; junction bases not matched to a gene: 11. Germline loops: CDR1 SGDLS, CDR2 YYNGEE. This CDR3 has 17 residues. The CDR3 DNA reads TGTGCCAGCAGCGCAAAAAACAGGGGTGTAGACACCGGGGAGCTGTTTTTT. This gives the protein CASSAKNRGVDTGELFF.

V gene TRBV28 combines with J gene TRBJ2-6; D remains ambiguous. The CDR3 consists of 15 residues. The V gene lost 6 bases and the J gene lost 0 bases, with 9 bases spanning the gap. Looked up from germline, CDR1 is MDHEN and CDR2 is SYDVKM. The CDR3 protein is CASSPIGSGANVLTF. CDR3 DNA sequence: TGTGCCAGCAGCCCGATAGGCTCTGGGGCCAACGTCCTGACTTTC.

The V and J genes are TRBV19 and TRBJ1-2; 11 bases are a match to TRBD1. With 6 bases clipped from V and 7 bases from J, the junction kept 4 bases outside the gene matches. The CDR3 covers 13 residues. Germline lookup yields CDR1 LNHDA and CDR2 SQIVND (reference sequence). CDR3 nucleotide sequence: TGTGCCAGTAGGCAGGACAGGGGGCTTGGCTACACCTTC. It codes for CASRQDRGLGYTF.

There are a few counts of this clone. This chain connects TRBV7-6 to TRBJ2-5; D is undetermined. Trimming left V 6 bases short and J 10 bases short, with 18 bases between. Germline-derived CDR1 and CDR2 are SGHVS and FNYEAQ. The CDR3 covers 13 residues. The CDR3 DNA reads TGTGCCAGCAGTCAAGATATGGTCGGAGACCAGTACTTC. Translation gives CASSQDMVGDQYF.

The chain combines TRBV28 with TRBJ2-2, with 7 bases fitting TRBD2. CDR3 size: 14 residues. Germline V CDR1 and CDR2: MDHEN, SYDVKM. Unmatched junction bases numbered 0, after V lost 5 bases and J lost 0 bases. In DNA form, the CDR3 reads TGTGCCAGCAGTGGACTAGCGAACACCGGGGAGCTGTTTTTT. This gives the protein CASSGLANTGELFF. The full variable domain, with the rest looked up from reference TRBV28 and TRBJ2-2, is DVKVTQSSRYLVKRTGEKVFLECVQDMDHENMFWYRQDPGLGLRLIYFSYDVKMKEKGDIPEGYSVSREKKERFSLILESASTNQTSMYLCASSGLANTGELFFGEGSRLTVL.